The T cell receptor (beta chain) under discussion was sequenced for a study of CD8 T cells in Susac syndrome. Turning to the study itself: The Susac syndrome patients were therapy-naive, on corticosteroids, or on intravenous immunoglobulin alone at blood draw.

CDR1 is LGHDT and CDR2 is YNNKEL in the germline V gene (reference sequence). The CDR3 totals 13 residues. Trimming removed 4 bases from V and 1 base from J, with 5 bases in between. General study findings and limits: The Susac syndrome CD4+ T cell repertoires displayed no clonal expansion.

In this sample, this clonotype is medium-sized (0.01 to 0.1%). No antigen is known for it. Reverse transcription of roughly 0.45 to 1 ug RNA was performed with random hexamers. With immunoSEQ multiplex PCR, TCR beta CDR3 was amplified across 54 Vbeta and 13 Jbeta. TCRdb reanalysed the immunoSEQ multiplex PCR reads using MiXCR and keeps one entry per CDR3 protein. Among under 200,000 distinct CDR3 sequences listed, 91% were seen once. The authors negatively isolated CD8+ and CD4+ T cells and FACS-enriched TEMRA cells. The chain is built from TRBV3-1 and TRBJ1-5; D unresolved. Sequences were obtained from CD4+ T cells from PBMCs. The origin of this receptor is a human donor with Susac syndrome. Written as DNA, the CDR3 is TGTGCCAGCAGCCCCGACAGCAATCAGCCCCAGCATTTT. Amino acid sequence: CASSPDSNQPQHF.